Listed below are T cell receptor beta chains from one sample, sequenced in a study of T cells in Graves' hyperthyroidism and ophthalmopathy. One entry per CDR3 protein, called by TCRdb with MiXCR from the multiplex PCR reads. This repertoire shows fewer than 500,000 distinct CDR3 sequences, roughly 15% found once; its top ten account for roughly 13%. Sequenced sample: blood. These receptors all come from a man in his late teens or twenties with Graves' ophthalmopathy. Both conserved end residues are part of each CDR3. A D gene is named only where the DNA matches it firmly. Not every row has a clone size; where given, it reads once, few, many or a size class.

CDR3	DNA	V	J	D	size
CASSLELDRVEYF	TGCGCCAGCAGCTTGGAATTGGACAGGGTCGAGTACTTC	TRBV5-1	TRBJ2-5	TRBD1	few
CASSDGGGAADTQYF	TGTGCCAGCAGTGATGGCGGGGGGGCGGCAGATACGCAGTATTTT	TRBV2	TRBJ2-3	TRBD2	many
CASSPPGLARPNEQFF	TGTGCCAGCTCACCACCCGGTCTAGCGCGGCCAAATGAGCAGTTCTTC	TRBV18	TRBJ2-1	-	many
CASSHSGVLTNQPQHF	TGTGCCAGCAGCCACTCGGGAGTACTCACCAATCAGCCCCAGCATTTT	TRBV7-2	TRBJ1-5	-	many
CSASRPEGDEQYF	TGCAGTGCTAGTCGACCGGAGGGGGACGAGCAGTACTTC	TRBV20-1	TRBJ2-7	-	many
CASSRTSLLEAFF	TGTGCCAGCAGTCGGACCAGCCTCCTAGAAGCTTTCTTT	TRBV2	TRBJ1-1	-	many
CASSESESSTDTQYF	TGCGCCAGCAGTGAGTCTGAGTCTAGCACAGATACGCAGTATTTT	TRBV10-1	TRBJ2-3	-	-
CASRSDRYSNQPQHF	TGTGCCAGCAGATCGGACAGGTATAGCAATCAGCCCCAGCATTTT	TRBV7-8	TRBJ1-5	TRBD1	many
CASSHDAGPEETQYF	TGTGCCAGCAGTCACGATGCAGGGCCCGAAGAGACCCAGTACTTC	TRBV6-1	TRBJ2-5	-	few
CASSFHSLDYGYTF	TGTGCCAGCAGTTTCCACAGCCTAGACTATGGCTACACCTTC	TRBV27	TRBJ1-2	-	-
CSARDVAGGAYEQYF	TGCAGTGCTAGAGATGTAGCGGGAGGAGCCTACGAGCAGTACTTC	TRBV20-1	TRBJ2-7	TRBD2	many
CASSRRGKDQPQHF	TGTGCCAGCAGCCGGAGGGGGAAGGATCAGCCCCAGCATTTT	TRBV7-2	TRBJ1-5	-	-
CASSLPGQALAKNIQYF	TGTGCCAGCAGCTTACCGGGACAGGCCCTAGCCAAAAACATTCAGTACTTC	TRBV7-8	TRBJ2-4	TRBD1	many